This entry lists 20 T cell receptor beta chains sequenced from one sample in a study of regulatory T cells in long-lasting Graves disease (dated by TCRdb to about 2021). Library method: multiplex PCR. Sequenced on an Illumina HiSeq 4000. To build TCR beta libraries, CDR3 regions were amplified by Arm-PCR using iRepertoire HTBI primers. TCRdb handled the public reads itself, with Q25 trimming in fastp and clone calling in MiXCR, and kept productive beta chains. Duplicate CDR3 protein sequences are folded into a single record with the most common DNA and genes. The sample table holds a few hundred thousand distinct CDR3 sequences, of which 20% to 25% were seen once. The ten top clones hold roughly 56% of the sample. The time point tag for this specimen amounts to: persistent/refractory GD, antithyroid drugs over 5 years with positive TRAb. For both TCR sequencing and RNA sequencing, RNA was extracted from PBMCs using TRIzol.

The material was peripheral blood mononuclear cells (PBMCs), obtained when the disease was refractory, from a patient treated with antithyroid drugs. The receptor set was obtained from a female donor with Graves disease.

The chain uses TRBV10-2 and TRBJ1-2; maybe TRBD1 (5 bases). This CDR3 has 14 residues. The V and J ends lost 0 bases and 8 bases respectively, with 13 bases between them. The germline V gene encodes CDR1 WSHSY and CDR2 SAAADI. The CDR3 coding sequence is TGCGCCAGCAGTGAGTCGAGAAGGGGAGGCGGCTACACCTTC. Its protein product is CASSESRRGGGYTF.

This clonotype was seen once. This sequence joins TRBV29-1 and TRBJ2-3; 8 positions match TRBD2. Per germline, CDR1 SQVTM and CDR2 ANQGSEA. The CDR3 length is 12 residues. Unmatched junction bases numbered 8, after V lost 5 bases and J lost 10 bases. The CDR3 DNA reads TGCAGCGTTAAAGCGGGAGAGAGCGCGCAGTATTTT. Its translation: CSVKAGESAQYF.

This clonotype has at least ten counts. The chain recombines TRBV28 with TRBJ1-5; 8 nucleotides align to TRBD1. Germline V gene data show CDR1 as MDHEN and CDR2 as SYDVKM. The CDR3 runs to 15 residues. J was trimmed by 3 bases and V by 7 bases; bases with no gene match: 8. The DNA for the CDR3 is TGTGCCAGCACCAACAGGGGGTCCCTCAATCAGCCCCAGCATTTT. Translated, it gives CASTNRGSLNQPQHF.

This clonotype was detected a few times. The chain uses TRBV4-1 and TRBJ1-4; D gene unclear. The germline V and J ends were trimmed by 1 base and 0 bases, with 6 bases remaining between them. Germline V gene lookup returns CDR1 MGHRA and CDR2 YSYEKL. The CDR3 covers 15 residues. In nucleotides, the CDR3 is TGCGCCAGCAGCCAAGTTGGGGCAACTAATGAAAAACTGTTTTTT. It specifies CASSQVGATNEKLFF.

The chain links TRBV6-4 to TRBJ2-2; 9 nucleotides agree with TRBD1. V trimming: 4 bases; J trimming: 4 bases; junction bases outside the gene matches: 10. Per germline, CDR1 MRHNA and CDR2 SNTAGT. The CDR3 length is 17 residues. Here the CDR3 DNA reads TGTGCCAGCAGTGGCTCCCCACAGGGGGCCGGCACCGGGGAGCTGTTTTTT. This gives the protein CASSGSPQGAGTGELFF.

This clonotype was seen at least ten times. The rearrangement joins TRBV30 to TRBJ1-1; no definite D call. The CDR3 extends over 13 amino acids. The germline CDR1 and CDR2 sequences are GTSNPN and SVGIG (reference sequence). V was pared by 1 base and J by 1 base, with 7 bases between. CDR3 residues: CAWSADTNTEAFF. CDR3 sequence (DNA): TGTGCCTGGAGTGCCGACACGAACACTGAAGCTTTCTTT.

As for this clonotype: Being one base from a much bigger clone, this may be a read error. The rearrangement joins TRBV12-3 or TRBV12-4 to TRBJ1-1; the D gene is possibly TRBD1 (6 bases). This CDR3 region has 13 residues. CDR3 sequence (DNA): TGTGCCAGCAGCCAAAGAGGGGGAACTGAAGCTTCCTTT. This sequence encodes CASSQRGGTEASF.

The table lists this clonotype with many counts. The chain combines TRBV18 with TRBJ2-7, with 9 bases that match TRBD1. This CDR3 region has 14 residues. Trimming at V came to 5 bases and at J to 3 bases, leaving 5 bases not matched to a gene. CDR1 KGHSH and CDR2 LQKENI come from the germline V gene. CDR3 nucleotide sequence: TGTGCCAGCTCAGTCGGGACAGGGTTCTACGAGCAGTACTTC. Its translation is CASSVGTGFYEQYF.

The sample holds a few counts of this clonotype. The V gene is TRBV10-3, the J gene TRBJ1-1; D unclear. CDR1 is ENHRY and CDR2 is SYGVKD in the germline V gene. The CDR3 covers 12 residues. Trimming took off 8 bases at V and 10 bases at J, with 17 bases between the two ends. The CDR3 bases are TGTGCCATCTCTCAGACGGCAGAGCCAGCTTTCTTT. Its translation: CAISQTAEPAFF.

This clonotype showed up just a few times. The CDR3, as DNA: TGTGCCAGCAGCTTGGCCCGCTTGACAGGGGTGGGGTATGGCTACACCTTC. Translation: CASSLARLTGVGYGYTF. The rearrangement joins TRBV5-4 to TRBJ1-2; 8 bases line up with TRBD1. The germline V gene has CDR1 SGHNT and CDR2 YYREEE (reference sequence). The CDR3 is made up of 17 amino acids. The junction had 12 bases not matched to a gene; V was cut back by 0 bases and J by 5 bases.

The chain combines TRBV5-5 with TRBJ2-5; the D is unclear. Trimming left V 3 bases short and J 5 bases short, with 17 bases between. The CDR3 contains 15 residues. Germline V gene sequence: CDR1 SGHKS, CDR2 YYEKEE (reference sequence). CDR3 in DNA: TGTGCCAGCAGCTATCGGACGGACGGCCGGGAGACCCAGTACTTC. Encoded protein: CASSYRTDGRETQYF. The entire variable domain, with the rest obtained from reference TRBV5-5 and TRBJ2-5, is as follows: DAGVTQSPTHLIKTRGQQVTLRCSPISGHKSVSWYQQVLGQGPQFIFQYYEKEERGRGNFPDRFSARQFPNYSSELNVNALLLGDSALYLCASSYRTDGRETQYFGPGTRLLVL.

The rearrangement joins TRBV7-8 to TRBJ2-5; no definite D call. Per germline, CDR1 SGHVS and CDR2 FQNEAQ. Trimming took off 5 bases at V and 2 bases at J, with 12 bases between the two ends. CDR3 length: 14 amino acids. CDR3 residues: CASSETHLQETQYF. CDR3 DNA: TGTGCCAGCAGCGAGACCCACCTACAAGAGACCCAGTACTTC.

This clonotype was observed many times. The chain links TRBV7-2 to TRBJ2-7; tentatively, D is TRBD2 (6 bases). Trimming took off 5 bases at V and 2 bases at J, with 16 bases between the two ends. CDR1 and CDR2 from the germline V gene are SGHTA and FQGNSA. The length of the CDR3 is 15 residues. CDR3 amino acids: CASSLGSSGPYEQYF. The DNA of the CDR3 is TGTGCCAGCAGCCTCGGGAGTAGCGGACCCTACGAGCAGTACTTC.

This chain links TRBV9 with TRBJ1-2; D not certain. V was trimmed by 0 bases and J by 12 bases, leaving 18 bases between them. This CDR3 is built from 14 residues. Germline CDR1 and CDR2: SGDLS and YYNGEE. For the CDR3, the DNA is TGTGCCAGCAGCGTAGAAGAGAGGGCGGAGGGCCACACCTTC. Translating gives CASSVEERAEGHTF. The full variable domain, in which reference TRBV9 and TRBJ1-2 provide the parts outside the CDR3, is DSGVTQTPKHLITATGQRVTLRCSPRSGDLSVYWYQQSLDQGLQFLIQYYNGEERAKGNILERFSAQQFPDLHSELNLSSLELGDSALYFCASSVEERAEGHTFGSGTRLTVV.

V and J are TRBV30 and TRBJ2-7; D remains unclear. CDR1 and CDR2 (germline): GTSNPN, SVGIG (reference sequence). The CDR3 extends over 13 amino acids. Trimming removed 0 bases at V and 0 bases at J, with 6 bases between. The chain's CDR3 is CAWSVGLSYEQYF. The DNA for the CDR3 is TGTGCCTGGAGTGTGGGCCTCTCCTACGAGCAGTACTTC.

This sequence joins TRBV7-8 and TRBJ2-2, with 7 bases that match TRBD2. CDR3 size: 14 residues. Germline V lookup: CDR1 SGHVS, CDR2 FQNEAQ. V lost 3 bases and J lost 7; bases outside the gene matches: 5. Here the CDR3 reads CASSFNTGGGELFF. The CDR3 nucleotides read TGTGCCAGCAGCTTCAATACGGGAGGCGGGGAGCTGTTTTTT.

This clonotype occurred many times. V gene TRBV12-3 or TRBV12-4 combines with J gene TRBJ2-7; the D gene is possibly TRBD2 (5 bases). Trimming took off 4 bases at V and 7 bases at J, with 20 bases between the two ends. The CDR3 contains 15 residues. The CDR3, as DNA: TGTGCCAGCAGTTCCAGACACCACACCCCGGGGGAGCAGTACTTC. As protein: CASSSRHHTPGEQYF.

This clonotype was seen a handful of times. The chain has TRBV20-1 and TRBJ1-2; D is undetermined. Germline CDR1 reads DFQATT; CDR2 reads SNEGSKA (reference sequence). CDR3 length equals 13 residues. V was trimmed by 6 bases and J by 2 bases, leaving 13 bases between them. The CDR3 nucleotides read TGCAGTGCAAATCCTCAGTCCAACTATGGCTACACCTTC. Encoded protein: CSANPQSNYGYTF.

At least ten counts were recorded for this clonotype. V gene TRBV28 combines with J gene TRBJ1-1; D is undetermined. The CDR3 loop spans 14 amino acids. Germline CDR1 reads MDHEN; CDR2 reads SYDVKM. The ends were cut back, 1 base at V and 1 base at J, with 7 bases in the middle. The chain's CDR3 is CASSLYSGNTEAFF. The DNA of the CDR3 is TGTGCCAGCAGTTTATATTCAGGGAACACTGAAGCTTTCTTT.

The chain joins TRBV30 to TRBJ1-2; D is unresolved. Trimming took off 6 bases at V and 5 bases at J, with 16 bases between the two ends. CDR1 and CDR2 from the germline V gene are GTSNPN and SVGIG (reference sequence). CDR3 length: 13 amino acids. The CDR3 is CACSTYPKYGYTF. The CDR3 DNA is TGTGCCTGCAGCACCTACCCCAAATATGGCTACACCTTC.